This TCR beta chain was identified during a study of PD-1 blockade in classical Hodgkin lymphoma. Autologous stem cell transplantation was followed by relapse in every patient, and brentuximab vedotin exposure varied. Complete response, partial response or progressive disease constituted the best responses recorded. This clone occurred once. As yet, its antigen is unknown. Findings of the study overall: With respect to the repertoire differences, their causes, possibly disease activity or prior therapy, remain undefined.

The method was immunoSEQ multiplex PCR; TCRdb's version includes in-frame clones alone and lacks a portion of them. There are over 35,000 clones in the sample; roughly nine tenths occur only once, and 5% to 6.5% lies in the top ten. CDR1 is LNHDA and CDR2 is SQIVND in the germline V gene (reference sequence). The junction had 7 bases not matched to a gene; V was cut back by 4 bases and J by 7 bases. The CDR3 has 17 residues. The rearrangement links TRBV19 to TRBJ2-1; 16 bases fit TRBD2. Source: peripheral blood mononuclear cells (PBMCs), taken before the second cycle of nivolumab. The TCR sequence derives from a human donor with classical Hodgkin lymphoma. DNA of the CDR3: TGTGCCAGTAGTAACAAGGGGACTAGCGGGGGGGCGAATGAGCAGTTCTTC. It encodes CASSNKGTSGGANEQFF.